This TCR beta chain was captured by sequencing in a study of blood T cell repertoires in COVID-19. Study overall: Samples of COVID-19 (acute and convalescent) were obtained from the United States, Italy and Spain.

The CDR3 spans 12 residues. Assay: immunoSEQ multiplex PCR; the TCRdb copy retains only in-frame clones and omits some. The sample lists 140,000 or so clones; approximately 88% were seen once. The sequence derives from a man aged 55 to 70 with active or convalescent COVID-19. The chain employs TRBV21-1 and TRBJ1-4. TRBV21-1 is a listed pseudogene. The sequencing input was peripheral blood. For the CDR3, the DNA is TGTGCCAGCAGCTTCGAGAATGAAAAACTGTTTTTT. It specifies CASSFENEKLFF.